These 20 T cell receptor beta chains originate from one sample sequenced in a study of blood T cell repertoires in COVID-19. The repertoire was sequenced with immunoSEQ multiplex PCR; TCRdb's copy has only in-frame clones and lacks some. Of about 260,000 clones in the sample, 86% were seen once. The sample was PBMCs or T cells enriched from blood (not recorded which). The receptors stem from a woman in her fifties or sixties who had recovered from COVID-19.

The chain combines TRBV5-4 with TRBJ2-1; 11 bases align to TRBD2. There are 16 residues in the CDR3. Germline trimming cut 4 bases from V and 6 bases from J; bases unmatched to any gene: 9. Germline V lookup: CDR1 SGHNT, CDR2 YYREEE (reference sequence). CDR3 in DNA: TGTGCCAGCAGCACGGCCCTAGCGGGAGGAATCAATGAGCAGTTCTTC. Translation: CASSTALAGGINEQFF.

A single count supports this clone. The V and J genes are TRBV29-1 and TRBJ2-7; TRBD1 might be the D (6 bases). The CDR3 totals 13 residues. V was cut by 6 bases and J by 5 bases, with 17 bases left in between. The germline V gene encodes CDR1 SQVTM and CDR2 ANQGSEA. CDR3 loop: CSVPDDRSNEQYF. CDR3 DNA sequence: TGCAGCGTCCCCGATGACAGGTCCAACGAGCAGTACTTC.

V and J are TRBV15 and TRBJ1-4; D uncertain. In germline, CDR1 is LNHNV, CDR2 YYDKDF (reference sequence). CDR3 length: 13 residues. Trimming removed 0 bases from V and 8 bases from J, with 7 bases in between. CDR3 in DNA: TGTGCCACCAGCAGAGATTCCCGGGAAAAACTGTTTTTT. Translated: CATSRDSREKLFF. The full variable domain, rest sourced from reference TRBV15 and TRBJ1-4, is DAMVIQNPRYQVTQFGKPVTLSCSQTLNHNVMYWYQQKSSQAPKLLFHYYDKDFNNEADTPDNFQSRRPNTSFCFLDIRSPGLGDTAMYLCATSRDSREKLFFGSGTQLSVL.

The chain combines TRBV30 with TRBJ2-6; tentative D call: TRBD1 (5 bases). Trimming removed 4 bases from V and 7 bases from J, with 17 bases in between. The V gene's germline CDR1 is GTSNPN and CDR2 SVGIG (reference sequence). The CDR3 totals 15 residues. The CDR3, as DNA: TGTGCCTGGACTCGGCAGGGAACACAAGCCAACGTCCTGACTTTC. Its translation is CAWTRQGTQANVLTF.

The CDR3 sequence: CASSMPRAKDEQYF. The DNA for the CDR3 is TGTGCCAGTAGTATGCCCAGGGCGAAGGACGAGCAGTACTTC. The J gene is TRBJ2-7, the V gene TRBV19; perhaps TRBD1 as D (5 bases). Germline V gene lookup returns CDR1 LNHDA and CDR2 SQIVND (reference sequence). This CDR3 contains 14 residues. Trimming took off 3 bases at V and 5 bases at J, with 14 bases between the two ends.

The chain couples TRBV5-8 to TRBJ1-3, with a weak D call TRBD1 (6 bases). The ends were cut back, 3 bases at V and 0 bases at J, with 13 bases in the middle. Germline CDR1 is SGHTS and CDR2 is YDEGEE. The CDR3 length is 16 residues. The CDR3 sequence is CASSSTDRFSGNTIYF. The CDR3 coding sequence is TGTGCCAGCAGCTCCACCGACAGGTTCTCTGGAAACACCATATATTTT.

The CDR3 protein is CAISEGGSGNTIYF. The CDR3 DNA is TGTGCCATCAGTGAAGGGGGTTCTGGAAACACCATATATTTT. The rearrangement uses TRBV10-3 and TRBJ1-3; TRBD1 is a possible D gene (6 bases). Germline values: CDR1 ENHRY, CDR2 SYGVKD. This CDR3 has 14 amino acids. Trimming took 3 bases from V and 1 from J, leaving 7 bases between them.

The chain combines TRBV19 with TRBJ2-5; TRBD1 matches 7 bases. The germline V gene has CDR1 LNHDA and CDR2 SQIVND (reference sequence). V shed 1 base and J 2 bases; nucleotides not matched to a gene: 4. The CDR3 spans 15 residues. The CDR3, as DNA: TGTGCCAGTAGTATAGGGGACAGCGGACAAGAGACCCAGTACTTC. Encoded protein: CASSIGDSGQETQYF.

The chain has TRBV4-1 and TRBJ1-2, with no clear D. The CDR3 covers 16 residues. Germline-derived CDR1 and CDR2 are MGHRA and YSYEKL. V was shortened by 4 bases and J by 4 bases, with 19 bases between the two germline ends. CDR3 bases: TGCGCCAGCAGCCCCGGAGGCTCATCTCGGGCCTATGGCTACACCTTC. Translation gives CASSPGGSSRAYGYTF.

CDR3 loop: CASASGGLSGANVLTF. The CDR3 coding sequence is TGTGCCAGTGCTAGCGGGGGGCTCTCTGGGGCCAACGTCCTGACTTTC. V is TRBV19 and J is TRBJ2-6; 11 bases line up with TRBD2. Trimming removed 8 bases from V and 0 bases from J; junction bases left unmatched: 3. The CDR3 spans 16 residues. From germline, CDR1 is LNHDA and CDR2 SQIVND (reference sequence).

This chain links TRBV28 with TRBJ2-6; no clear D gene. Germline V gene lookup returns CDR1 MDHEN and CDR2 SYDVKM. The CDR3 spans 18 residues. V was pared by 6 bases and J by 0 bases, with 18 bases between. Here the CDR3 reads CASSHPAEFTSGANVLTF. The CDR3 nucleotides read TGTGCCAGCAGCCATCCTGCGGAATTCACCTCTGGGGCCAACGTCCTGACTTTC.

The chain carries TRBV28 and TRBJ1-1; TRBD1 aligns across 11 bases. CDR1 is MDHEN, CDR2 SYDVKM, per germline. Losses at the gene ends were 10 bases for V and 6 bases for J; bases not matched to a gene: 10. The CDR3 runs 14 residues. The CDR3 DNA reads TGTGCCATACGCCGAGGACAGGGGGCCTCTGAAGCTTTCTTT. This gives the protein CAIRRGQGASEAFF.

The V gene is TRBV7-9, the J gene TRBJ1-1, with D perhaps matching TRBD1 (6 bases). The CDR3 is 16 residues long. CDR1 SEHNR and CDR2 FQNEAQ come from the germline V gene (reference sequence). V dropped 5 bases and J dropped 1 base, with 17 bases sitting between them. This chain's CDR3 is CASSPEMGQTNTEAFF. CDR3 DNA sequence: TGTGCCAGCAGCCCGGAGATGGGACAAACGAACACTGAAGCTTTCTTT.

The V and J genes are TRBV30 and TRBJ1-4, with a weak D call TRBD1 (5 bases). V lost 0 bases and J 7 bases, leaving 12 bases between the germline ends. Germline loops: CDR1 GTSNPN, CDR2 SVGIG (reference sequence). The CDR3 is 14 amino acids. CDR3 protein: CAWSVFRVGEKLFF. For the CDR3, the DNA is TGTGCCTGGAGTGTATTCAGGGTTGGTGAAAAACTGTTTTTT.

J is TRBJ2-5 and V is TRBV5-1; 8 bases fit TRBD2. The CDR3 length is 14 residues. From germline, CDR1 is SGHRS and CDR2 YFSETQ. V was pared by 5 bases and J by 5 bases, with 8 bases of the junction left unmatched. The CDR3 sequence: CASRTAGAEETQYF. CDR3 DNA: TGCGCCAGCAGGACAGCGGGAGCTGAGGAGACCCAGTACTTC.

The chain uses TRBV4-2 and TRBJ1-2; a weak D match, TRBD1 (5 bases). Between the trimmed V and J ends, which lost 4 bases and 0 bases, there was a span of 18 bases. The CDR3 runs to 17 residues. Germline CDR1 LGHNA, CDR2 YNFKEQ. The CDR3 is CASSPSPTESSNYGYTF. CDR3 in DNA: TGTGCCAGCAGCCCTTCTCCGACAGAATCCTCTAACTATGGCTACACCTTC.

The genes are TRBV6-5 and TRBJ1-1, with 7 bases matching TRBD1. V lost 2 bases and J lost 5; bases outside the gene matches: 8. Germline values: CDR1 MNHEY, CDR2 SVGAGI. The CDR3 has 15 amino acids. The CDR3 DNA reads TGTGCCAGCAGTTACCTAGGGGGCGCGCGTACTGAAGCTTTCTTT. Protein: CASSYLGGARTEAFF.

DNA of the CDR3: TGTGCCAGCAGTTTATCCGAAATACAGAATCAGCCCCAGCATTTT. This gives the protein CASSLSEIQNQPQHF. The rearrangement links TRBV28 to TRBJ1-5; D gene uncertain. Trimming shortened V by 1 base and J by 4 bases, and 11 bases separated the two germline ends. The CDR3 contains 15 residues. CDR1 and CDR2 from the germline V gene are MDHEN and SYDVKM.

The chain recombines TRBV2 with TRBJ2-5; D possibly corresponds to TRBD1 (6 bases). The V end was cut by 4 bases, the J end by 5 bases, with 17 bases between. Per germline, CDR1 SNHLY and CDR2 FYNNEI. The CDR3 is 15 amino acids. CDR3 bases: TGTGCCAGCAGTGCGACCAGGGGTTTGGGGGAGACCCAGTACTTC. As protein: CASSATRGLGETQYF.

The DNA for the CDR3 is TGTGCCTGGAGGGGCAGCCTCCTGGTCACCGGGGAGCTGTTTTTT. Its translation is CAWRGSLLVTGELFF. The chain is built from TRBV30 and TRBJ2-2; D gene ambiguous. Trimming removed 3 bases from V and 4 bases from J, with 15 bases in between. CDR3 size: 15 residues. Germline CDR1 and CDR2: GTSNPN and SVGIG (reference sequence).